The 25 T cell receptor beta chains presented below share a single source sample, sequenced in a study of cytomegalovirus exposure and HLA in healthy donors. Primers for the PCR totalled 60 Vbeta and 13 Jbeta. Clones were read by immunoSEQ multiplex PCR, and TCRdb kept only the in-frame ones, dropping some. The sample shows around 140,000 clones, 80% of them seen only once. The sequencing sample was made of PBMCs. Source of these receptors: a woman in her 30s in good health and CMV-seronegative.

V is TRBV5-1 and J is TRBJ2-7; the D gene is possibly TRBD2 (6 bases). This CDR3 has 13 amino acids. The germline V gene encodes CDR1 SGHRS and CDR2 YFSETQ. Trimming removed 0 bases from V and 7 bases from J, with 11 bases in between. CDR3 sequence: CASSLGGVGEQYF. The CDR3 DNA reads TGCGCCAGCAGCTTGGGCGGGGTGGGAGAGCAGTACTTC.

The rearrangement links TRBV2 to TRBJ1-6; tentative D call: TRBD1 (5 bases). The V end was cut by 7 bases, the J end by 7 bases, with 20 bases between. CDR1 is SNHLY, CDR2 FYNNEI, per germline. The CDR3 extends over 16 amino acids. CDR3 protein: CASKREQGTVNSPLHF. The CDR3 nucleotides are TGTGCCAGCAAGCGCGAGCAGGGAACAGTGAATTCACCCCTCCACTTT. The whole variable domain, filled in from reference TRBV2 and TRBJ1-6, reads EPEVTQTPSHQVTQMGQEVILRCVPISNHLYFYWYRQILGQKVEFLVSFYNNEISEKSEIFDDQFSVERPDGSNFTLKIRSTKLEDSAMYFCASKREQGTVNSPLHFGNGTRLTVT.

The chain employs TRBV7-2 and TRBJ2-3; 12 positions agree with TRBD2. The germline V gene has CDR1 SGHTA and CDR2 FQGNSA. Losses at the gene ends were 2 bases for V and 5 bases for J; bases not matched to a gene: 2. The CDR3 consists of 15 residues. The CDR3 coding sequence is TGTGCCAGCAGCTTACTACTAGCGGGGGGAGATACGCAGTATTTT. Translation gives CASSLLLAGGDTQYF.

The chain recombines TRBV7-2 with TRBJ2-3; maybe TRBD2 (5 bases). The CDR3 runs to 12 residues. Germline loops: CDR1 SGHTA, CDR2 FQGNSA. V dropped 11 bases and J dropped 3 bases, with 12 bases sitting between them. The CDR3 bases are TGTGCCGGCTCGGGGATTACAGATACGCAGTATTTT. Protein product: CAGSGITDTQYF. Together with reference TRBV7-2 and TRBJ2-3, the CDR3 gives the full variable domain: GAGVSQSPSNKVTEKGKDVELRCDPISGHTALYWYRQSLGQGLEFLIYFQGNSAPDKSGLPSDRFSAERTGGSVSTLTIQRTQQEDSAVYLCAGSGITDTQYFGPGTRLTVL.

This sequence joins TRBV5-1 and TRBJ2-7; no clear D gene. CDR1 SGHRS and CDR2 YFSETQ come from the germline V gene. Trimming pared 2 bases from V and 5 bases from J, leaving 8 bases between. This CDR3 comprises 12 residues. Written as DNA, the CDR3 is TGCGCCAGCAGCTTCCTAGGCCACGAGCAGTACTTC. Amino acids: CASSFLGHEQYF.

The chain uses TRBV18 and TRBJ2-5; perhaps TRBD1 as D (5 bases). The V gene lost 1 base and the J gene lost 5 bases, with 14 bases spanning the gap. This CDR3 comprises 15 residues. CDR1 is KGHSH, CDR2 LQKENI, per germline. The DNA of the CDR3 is TGTGCCAGCTCACCACTATCAGGGTCTTCCGAGACCCAGTACTTC. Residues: CASSPLSGSSETQYF.

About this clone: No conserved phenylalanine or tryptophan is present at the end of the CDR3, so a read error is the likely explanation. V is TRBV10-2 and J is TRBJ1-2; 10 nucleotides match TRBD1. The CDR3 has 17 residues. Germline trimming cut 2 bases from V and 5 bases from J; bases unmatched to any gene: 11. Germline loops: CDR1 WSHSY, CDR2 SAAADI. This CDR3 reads CASSELDPGQGRYGYTL. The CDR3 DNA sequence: TGCGCCAGCAGTGAGCTAGACCCGGGACAGGGGCGGTATGGCTACACCCTC.

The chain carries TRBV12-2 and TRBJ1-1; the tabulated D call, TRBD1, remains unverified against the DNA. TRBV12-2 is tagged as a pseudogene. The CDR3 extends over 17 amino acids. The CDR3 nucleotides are TGTGCAAGTCGCTTAGAAATGGAGGACAGGGGTGGCACTGAAGCTTTCTTT. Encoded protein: CASRLEMEDRGGTEAFF.

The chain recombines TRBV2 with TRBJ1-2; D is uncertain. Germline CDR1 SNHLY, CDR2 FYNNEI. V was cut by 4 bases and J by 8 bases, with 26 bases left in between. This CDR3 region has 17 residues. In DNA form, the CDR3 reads TGTGCCAGCAGTGTAGCCGGGGATTACTTAGGGCCGGAAGGCTACACCTTC. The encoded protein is CASSVAGDYLGPEGYTF.

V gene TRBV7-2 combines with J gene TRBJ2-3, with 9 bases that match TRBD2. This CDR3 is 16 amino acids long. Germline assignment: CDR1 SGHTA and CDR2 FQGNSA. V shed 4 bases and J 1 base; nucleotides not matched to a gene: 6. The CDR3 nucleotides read TGTGCCAGCAGCTCCCCTAGCGGGGTCCGCACAGATACGCAGTATTTT. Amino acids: CASSSPSGVRTDTQYF. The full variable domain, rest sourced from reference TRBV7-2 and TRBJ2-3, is GAGVSQSPSNKVTEKGKDVELRCDPISGHTALYWYRQSLGQGLEFLIYFQGNSAPDKSGLPSDRFSAERTGGSVSTLTIQRTQQEDSAVYLCASSSPSGVRTDTQYFGPGTRLTVL.

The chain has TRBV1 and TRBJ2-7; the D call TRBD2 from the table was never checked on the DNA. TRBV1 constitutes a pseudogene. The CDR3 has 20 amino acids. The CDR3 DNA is TGCACCAGCAGCCAAGAATATAGACTAGCGGGAGGGCCTGGTCCCTACGAGCAGTACTTC. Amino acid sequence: CTSSQEYRLAGGPGPYEQYF.

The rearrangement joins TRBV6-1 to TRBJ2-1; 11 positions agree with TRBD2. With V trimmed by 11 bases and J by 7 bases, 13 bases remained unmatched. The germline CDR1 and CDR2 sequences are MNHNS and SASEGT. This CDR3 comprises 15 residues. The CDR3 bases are TGTGCCGGGGGGCTAGCGGGGGGTGCTTTTAATGAGCAGTTCTTC. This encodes CAGGLAGGAFNEQFF.

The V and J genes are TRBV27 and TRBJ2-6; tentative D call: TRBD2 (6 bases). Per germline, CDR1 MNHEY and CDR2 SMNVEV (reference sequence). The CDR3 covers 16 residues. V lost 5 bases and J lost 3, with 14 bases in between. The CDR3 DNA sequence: TGTGCCAGCAGTCTAATGAGGAGGGTTGGGGCCAACGTCCTGACTTTC. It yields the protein CASSLMRRVGANVLTF.

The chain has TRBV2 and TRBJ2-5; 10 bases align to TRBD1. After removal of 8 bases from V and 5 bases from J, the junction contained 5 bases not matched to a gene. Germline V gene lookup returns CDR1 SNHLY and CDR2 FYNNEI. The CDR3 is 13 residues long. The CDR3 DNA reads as TGTGCCAGCGGGGACAGGGGTAGGGAGACCCAGTACTTC. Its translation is CASGDRGRETQYF.

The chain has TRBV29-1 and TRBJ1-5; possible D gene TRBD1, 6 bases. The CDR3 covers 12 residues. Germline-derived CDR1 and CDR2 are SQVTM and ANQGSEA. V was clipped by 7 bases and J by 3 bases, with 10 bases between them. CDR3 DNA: TGCAGCGCCTGGACAGCCAATCAGCCCCAGCATTTT. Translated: CSAWTANQPQHF.

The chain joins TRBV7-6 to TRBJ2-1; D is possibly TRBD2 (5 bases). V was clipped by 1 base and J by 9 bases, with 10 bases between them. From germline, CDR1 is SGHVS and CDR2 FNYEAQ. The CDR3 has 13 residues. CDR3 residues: CASSLETGIEQFF. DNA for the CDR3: TGTGCCAGCAGCTTAGAGACGGGGATTGAGCAGTTCTTC.

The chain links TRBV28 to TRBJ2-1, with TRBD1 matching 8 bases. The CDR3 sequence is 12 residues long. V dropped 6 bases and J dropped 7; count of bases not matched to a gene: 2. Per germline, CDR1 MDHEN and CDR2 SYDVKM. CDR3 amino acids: CASSWDRNEQFF. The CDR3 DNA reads TGTGCCAGCAGCTGGGACAGGAATGAGCAGTTCTTC.

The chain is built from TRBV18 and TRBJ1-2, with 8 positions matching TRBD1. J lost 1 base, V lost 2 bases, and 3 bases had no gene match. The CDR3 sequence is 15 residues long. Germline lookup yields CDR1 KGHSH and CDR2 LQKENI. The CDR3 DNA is TGTGCCAGCTCACCAGGGGGACAGGTTAACTATGGCTACACCTTC. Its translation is CASSPGGQVNYGYTF.

The CDR3 region has the DNA TGTGCCAGCAGTTCCCCTACTAGCGGGAAACCAGATACGCAGTATTTT. Its protein is CASSSPTSGKPDTQYF. The genes are TRBV27 and TRBJ2-3, with 10 bases lining up with TRBD2. The length of the CDR3 is 16 residues. Trimming at V came to 4 bases and at J to 4 bases, leaving 8 bases not matched to a gene. Germline assignment: CDR1 MNHEY and CDR2 SMNVEV (reference sequence).

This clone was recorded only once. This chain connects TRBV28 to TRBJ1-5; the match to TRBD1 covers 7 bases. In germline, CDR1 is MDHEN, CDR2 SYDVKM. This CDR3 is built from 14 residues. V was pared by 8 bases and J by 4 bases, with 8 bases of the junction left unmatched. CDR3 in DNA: TGTGCCAGCCAAGTGACAGGGACGAATCAGCCCCAGCATTTT. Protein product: CASQVTGTNQPQHF.

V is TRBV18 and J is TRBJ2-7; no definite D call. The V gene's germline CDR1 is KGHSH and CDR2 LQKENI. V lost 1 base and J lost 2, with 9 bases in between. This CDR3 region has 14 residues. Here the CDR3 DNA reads TGTGCCAGCTCACCACGTATAGAAACCTACGAGCAGTACTTC. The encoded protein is CASSPRIETYEQYF. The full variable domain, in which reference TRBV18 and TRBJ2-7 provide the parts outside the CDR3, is NAGVMQNPRHLVRRRGQEARLRCSPMKGHSHVYWYRQLPEEGLKFMVYLQKENIIDESGMPKERFSAEFPKEGPSILRIQQVVRGDSAAYFCASSPRIETYEQYFGPGTRLTVT.

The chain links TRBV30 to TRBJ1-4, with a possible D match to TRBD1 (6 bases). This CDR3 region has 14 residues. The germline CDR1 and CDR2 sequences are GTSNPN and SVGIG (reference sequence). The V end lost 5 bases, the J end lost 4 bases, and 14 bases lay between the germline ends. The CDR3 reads CAWLRWGLNEKLFF. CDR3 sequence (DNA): TGTGCCTGGTTACGGTGGGGGCTTAATGAAAAACTGTTTTTT.

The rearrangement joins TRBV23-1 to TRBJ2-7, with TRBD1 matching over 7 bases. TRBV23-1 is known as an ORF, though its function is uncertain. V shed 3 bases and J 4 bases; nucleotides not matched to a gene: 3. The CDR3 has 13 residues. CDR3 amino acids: CASSQGQKYEQYF. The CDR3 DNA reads TGCGCCAGCAGTCAGGGACAGAAATACGAGCAGTACTTC.

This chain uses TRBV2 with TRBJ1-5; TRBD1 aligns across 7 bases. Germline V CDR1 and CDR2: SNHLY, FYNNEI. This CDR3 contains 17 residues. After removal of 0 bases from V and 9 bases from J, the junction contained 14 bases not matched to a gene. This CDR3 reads CASSEADGVTGWAPQHF. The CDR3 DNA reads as TGTGCCAGCAGTGAAGCGGACGGAGTGACAGGGTGGGCGCCCCAGCATTTT.

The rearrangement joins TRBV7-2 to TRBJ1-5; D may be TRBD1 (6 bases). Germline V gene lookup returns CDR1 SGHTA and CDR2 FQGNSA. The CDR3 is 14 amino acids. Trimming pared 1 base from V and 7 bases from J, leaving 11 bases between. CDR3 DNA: TGTGCCAGCAGCTTAGGGCCAGGGGAACAGCCCCAGCATTTT. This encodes CASSLGPGEQPQHF.